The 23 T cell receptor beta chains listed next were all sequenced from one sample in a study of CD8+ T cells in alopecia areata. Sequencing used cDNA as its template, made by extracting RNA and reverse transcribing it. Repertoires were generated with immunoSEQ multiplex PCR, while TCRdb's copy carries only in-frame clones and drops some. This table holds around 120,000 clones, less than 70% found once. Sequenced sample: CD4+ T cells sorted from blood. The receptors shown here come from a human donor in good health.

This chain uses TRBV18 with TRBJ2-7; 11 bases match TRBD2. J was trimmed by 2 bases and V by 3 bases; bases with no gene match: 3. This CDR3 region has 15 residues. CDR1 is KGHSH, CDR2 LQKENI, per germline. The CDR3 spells CASSPTSGVPYEQYF. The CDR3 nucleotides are TGTGCCAGCTCACCGACTAGCGGGGTCCCCTACGAGCAGTACTTC. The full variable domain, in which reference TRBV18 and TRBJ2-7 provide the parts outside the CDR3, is NAGVMQNPRHLVRRRGQEARLRCSPMKGHSHVYWYRQLPEEGLKFMVYLQKENIIDESGMPKERFSAEFPKEGPSILRIQQVVRGDSAAYFCASSPTSGVPYEQYFGPGTRLTVT.

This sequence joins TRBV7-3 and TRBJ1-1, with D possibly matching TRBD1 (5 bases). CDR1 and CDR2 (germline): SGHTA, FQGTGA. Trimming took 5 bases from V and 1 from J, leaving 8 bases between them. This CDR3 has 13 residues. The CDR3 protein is CASSKGQNTEAFF. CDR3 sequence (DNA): TGTGCCAGCAGCAAAGGACAGAACACTGAAGCTTTCTTT.

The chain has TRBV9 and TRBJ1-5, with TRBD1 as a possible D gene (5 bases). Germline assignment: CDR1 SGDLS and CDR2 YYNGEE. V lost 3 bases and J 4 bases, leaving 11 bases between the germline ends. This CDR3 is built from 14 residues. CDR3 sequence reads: CASSAGTPNQPQHF. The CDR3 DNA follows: TGTGCCAGCAGCGCCGGGACTCCAAATCAGCCCCAGCATTTT.

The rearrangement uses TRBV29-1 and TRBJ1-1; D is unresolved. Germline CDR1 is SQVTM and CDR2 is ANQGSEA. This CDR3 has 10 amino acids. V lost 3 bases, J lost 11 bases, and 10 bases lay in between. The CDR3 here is CSVDSGRAFF. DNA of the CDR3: TGCAGCGTTGATAGCGGTAGGGCTTTCTTT.

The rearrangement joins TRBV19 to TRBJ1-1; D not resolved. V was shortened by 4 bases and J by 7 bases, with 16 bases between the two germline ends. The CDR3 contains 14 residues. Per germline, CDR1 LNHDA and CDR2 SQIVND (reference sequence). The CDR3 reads CASSSTAMSGEAFF. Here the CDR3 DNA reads TGTGCCAGTAGTAGCACGGCGATGAGTGGTGAAGCTTTCTTT. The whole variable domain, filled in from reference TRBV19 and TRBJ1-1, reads DGGITQSPKYLFRKEGQNVTLSCEQNLNHDAMYWYRQDPGQGLRLIYYSQIVNDFQKGDIAEGYSVSREKKESFPLTVTSAQKNPTAFYLCASSSTAMSGEAFFGQGTRLTVV.

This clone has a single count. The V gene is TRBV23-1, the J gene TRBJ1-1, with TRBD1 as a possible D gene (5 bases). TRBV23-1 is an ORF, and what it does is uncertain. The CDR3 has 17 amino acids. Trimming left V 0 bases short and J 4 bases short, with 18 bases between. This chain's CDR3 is CASSQSVGTAGGTEAFF. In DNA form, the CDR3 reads TGCGCCAGCAGTCAATCGGTTGGCACGGCGGGGGGCACTGAAGCTTTCTTT.

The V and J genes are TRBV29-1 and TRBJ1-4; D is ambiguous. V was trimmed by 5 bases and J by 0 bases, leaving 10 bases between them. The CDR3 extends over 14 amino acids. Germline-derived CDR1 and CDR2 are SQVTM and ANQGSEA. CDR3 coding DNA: TGCAGCGTTCAGGACCACGCAACTAATGAAAAACTGTTTTTT. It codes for CSVQDHATNEKLFF.

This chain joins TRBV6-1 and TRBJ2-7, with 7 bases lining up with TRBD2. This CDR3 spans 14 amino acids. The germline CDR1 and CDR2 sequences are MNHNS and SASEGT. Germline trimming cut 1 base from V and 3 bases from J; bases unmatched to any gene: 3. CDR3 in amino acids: CASSEGLAIYEQYF. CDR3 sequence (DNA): TGTGCCAGCAGTGAAGGACTAGCAATCTACGAGCAGTACTTC.

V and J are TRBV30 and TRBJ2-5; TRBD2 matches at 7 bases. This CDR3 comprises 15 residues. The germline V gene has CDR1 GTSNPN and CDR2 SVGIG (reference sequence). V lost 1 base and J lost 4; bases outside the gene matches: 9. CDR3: CAWSARAWEGETQYF. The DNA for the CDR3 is TGTGCCTGGAGTGCCCGGGCCTGGGAGGGAGAGACCCAGTACTTC.

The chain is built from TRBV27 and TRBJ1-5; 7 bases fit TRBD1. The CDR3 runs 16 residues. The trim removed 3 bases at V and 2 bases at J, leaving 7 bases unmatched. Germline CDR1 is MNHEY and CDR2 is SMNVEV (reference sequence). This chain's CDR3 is CASSFSGGKGNQPQHF. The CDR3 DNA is TGTGCCAGCAGTTTTTCAGGGGGGAAAGGCAATCAGCCCCAGCATTTT.

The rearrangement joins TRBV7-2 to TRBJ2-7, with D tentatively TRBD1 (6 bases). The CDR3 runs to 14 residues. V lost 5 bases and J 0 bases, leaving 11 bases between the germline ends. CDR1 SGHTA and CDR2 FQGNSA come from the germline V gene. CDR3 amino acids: CASSHLDSSYEQYF. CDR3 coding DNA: TGTGCCAGCAGCCATTTGGACAGCTCCTACGAGCAGTACTTC.

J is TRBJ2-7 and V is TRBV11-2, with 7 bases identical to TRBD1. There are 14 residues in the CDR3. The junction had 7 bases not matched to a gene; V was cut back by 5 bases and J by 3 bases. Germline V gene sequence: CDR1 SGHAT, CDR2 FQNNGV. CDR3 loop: CASSRGTAVYEQYF. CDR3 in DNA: TGTGCCAGCAGCAGAGGGACAGCCGTCTACGAGCAGTACTTC.

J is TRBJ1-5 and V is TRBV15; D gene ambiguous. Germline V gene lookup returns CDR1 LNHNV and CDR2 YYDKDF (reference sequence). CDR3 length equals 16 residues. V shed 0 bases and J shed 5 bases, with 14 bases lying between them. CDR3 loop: CATSREWPGRYQPQHF. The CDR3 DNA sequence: TGTGCCACCAGCAGAGAATGGCCAGGACGTTATCAGCCCCAGCATTTT.

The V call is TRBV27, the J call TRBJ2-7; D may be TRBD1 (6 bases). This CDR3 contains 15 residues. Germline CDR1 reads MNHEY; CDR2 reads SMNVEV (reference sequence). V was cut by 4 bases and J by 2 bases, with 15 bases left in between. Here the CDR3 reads CASSYGTAGAYEQYF. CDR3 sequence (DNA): TGTGCCAGCAGTTACGGGACCGCAGGGGCCTACGAGCAGTACTTC.

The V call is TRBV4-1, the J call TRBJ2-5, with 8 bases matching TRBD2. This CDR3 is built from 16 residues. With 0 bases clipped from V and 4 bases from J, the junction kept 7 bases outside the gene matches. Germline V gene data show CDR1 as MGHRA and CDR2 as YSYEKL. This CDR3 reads CASSQDGSGGPETQYF. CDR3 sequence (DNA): TGCGCCAGCAGCCAAGATGGAAGCGGGGGCCCAGAGACCCAGTACTTC.

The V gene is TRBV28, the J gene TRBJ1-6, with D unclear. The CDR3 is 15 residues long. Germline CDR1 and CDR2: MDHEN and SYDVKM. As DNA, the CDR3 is TGTGCGACCCTCCCCCCCAAAGGAGATAATTCACCCCTCCACTTT. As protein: CATLPPKGDNSPLHF.

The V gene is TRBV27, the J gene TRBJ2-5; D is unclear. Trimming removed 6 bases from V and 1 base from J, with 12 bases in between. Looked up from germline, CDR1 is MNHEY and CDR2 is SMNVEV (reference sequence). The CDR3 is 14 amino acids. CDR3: CASSSYSLQETQYF. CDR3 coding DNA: TGTGCCAGCAGCTCGTATAGCCTCCAAGAGACCCAGTACTTC.

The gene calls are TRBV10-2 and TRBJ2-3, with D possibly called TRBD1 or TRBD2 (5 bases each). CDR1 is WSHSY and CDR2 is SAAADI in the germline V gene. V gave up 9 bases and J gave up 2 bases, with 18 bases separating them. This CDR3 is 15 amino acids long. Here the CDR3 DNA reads TGCGCCAGTCATCCAGACTGGGGACCCACAGATACGCAGTATTTT. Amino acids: CASHPDWGPTDTQYF.

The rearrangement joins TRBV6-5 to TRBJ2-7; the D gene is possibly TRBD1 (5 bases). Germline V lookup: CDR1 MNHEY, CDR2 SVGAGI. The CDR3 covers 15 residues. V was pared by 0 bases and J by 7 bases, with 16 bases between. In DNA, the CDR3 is TGTGCCAGCAGTTACTCTTCGCAGGGTCGTCGGGAGCAGTACTTC. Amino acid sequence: CASSYSSQGRREQYF.

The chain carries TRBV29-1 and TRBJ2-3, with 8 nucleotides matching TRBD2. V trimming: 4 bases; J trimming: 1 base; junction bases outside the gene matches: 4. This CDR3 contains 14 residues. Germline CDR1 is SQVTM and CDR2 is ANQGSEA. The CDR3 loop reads CSVGTSGRTDTQYF. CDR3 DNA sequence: TGCAGCGTTGGTACTAGCGGTCGCACAGATACGCAGTATTTT.

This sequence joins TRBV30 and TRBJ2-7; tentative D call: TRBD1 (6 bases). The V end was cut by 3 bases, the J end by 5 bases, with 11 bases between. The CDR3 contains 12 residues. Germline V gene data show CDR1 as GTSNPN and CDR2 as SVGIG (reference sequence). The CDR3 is CAWSRGINEQYF. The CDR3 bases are TGTGCCTGGAGCAGGGGAATCAACGAGCAGTACTTC.

CDR3 DNA: TGTGCCAGCAGCTTTCTGGGGGGCCAGAGGAATAACGGGCAGTTCTTC. This encodes CASSFLGGQRNNGQFF. The V and J genes are TRBV11-2 and TRBJ2-1; either TRBD1 or TRBD2 may fit D (6 bases each). Germline loops: CDR1 SGHAT, CDR2 FQNNGV. The CDR3 spans 16 residues. Trimming left V 3 bases short and J 12 bases short, with 24 bases between. Supplemented by reference TRBV11-2 and TRBJ2-1, the full variable domain reads EAGVAQSPRYKIIEKRQSVAFWCNPISGHATLYWYQQILGQGPKLLIQFQNNGVVDDSQLPKDRFSAERLKGVDSTLKIQPAKLEDSAVYLCASSFLGGQRNNGQFFGPGTRLTVL.

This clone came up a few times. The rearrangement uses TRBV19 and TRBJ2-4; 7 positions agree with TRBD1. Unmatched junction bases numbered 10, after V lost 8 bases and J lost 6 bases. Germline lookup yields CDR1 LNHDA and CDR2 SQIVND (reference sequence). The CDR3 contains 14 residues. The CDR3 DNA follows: TGTGCCAGTGGGACGTGGGACAGCGGAAACATTCAGTACTTC. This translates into CASGTWDSGNIQYF.